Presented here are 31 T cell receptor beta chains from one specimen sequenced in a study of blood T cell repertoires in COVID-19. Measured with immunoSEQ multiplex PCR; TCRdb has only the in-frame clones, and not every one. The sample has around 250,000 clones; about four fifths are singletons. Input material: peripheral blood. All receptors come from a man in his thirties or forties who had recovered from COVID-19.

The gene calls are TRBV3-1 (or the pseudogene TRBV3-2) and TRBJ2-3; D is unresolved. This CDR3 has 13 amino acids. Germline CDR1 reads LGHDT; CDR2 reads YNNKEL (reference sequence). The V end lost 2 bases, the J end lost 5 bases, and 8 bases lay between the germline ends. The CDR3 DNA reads TGTGCCAGCAGCCAACAGGTTGGAGATACGCAGTATTTT. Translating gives CASSQQVGDTQYF.

The CDR3 coding sequence is TGTGCCAGCAGTGAGAACAGCTTAAATGGCTACACCTTC. Encoded protein: CASSENSLNGYTF. This chain joins TRBV25-1 and TRBJ1-2; unclear D gene. The CDR3 length is 13 residues. Trimming left V 3 bases short and J 6 bases short, with 11 bases between. Germline V lookup: CDR1 MGHDK, CDR2 SYGVNS.

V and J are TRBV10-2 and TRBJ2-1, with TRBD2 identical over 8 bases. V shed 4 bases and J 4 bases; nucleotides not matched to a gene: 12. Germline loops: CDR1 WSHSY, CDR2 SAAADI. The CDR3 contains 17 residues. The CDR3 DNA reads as TGCGCCAGCAGTGTTGGGTTAGGCGGGGGGACTTACAATGAGCAGTTCTTC. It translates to CASSVGLGGGTYNEQFF.

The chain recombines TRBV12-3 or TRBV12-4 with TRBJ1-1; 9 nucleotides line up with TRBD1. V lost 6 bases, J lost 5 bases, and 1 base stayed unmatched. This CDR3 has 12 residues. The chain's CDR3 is CASSDRGTEAFF. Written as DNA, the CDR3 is TGTGCCAGCAGCGACAGGGGGACTGAAGCTTTCTTT.

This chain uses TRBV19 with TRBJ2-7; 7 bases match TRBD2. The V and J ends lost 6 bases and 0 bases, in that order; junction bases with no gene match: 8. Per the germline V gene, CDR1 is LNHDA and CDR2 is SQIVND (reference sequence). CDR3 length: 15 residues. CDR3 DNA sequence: TGTGCCAGTAGGCGGGGCGGGGGTAGCTCCTACGAGCAGTACTTC. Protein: CASRRGGGSSYEQYF.

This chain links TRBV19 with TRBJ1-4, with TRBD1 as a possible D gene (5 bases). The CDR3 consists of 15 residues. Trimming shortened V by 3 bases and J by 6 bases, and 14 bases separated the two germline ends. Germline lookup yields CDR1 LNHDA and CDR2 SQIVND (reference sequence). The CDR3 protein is CASSMGQEIYEKLFF. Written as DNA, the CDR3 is TGTGCCAGTAGTATGGGGCAGGAAATTTATGAAAAACTGTTTTTT.

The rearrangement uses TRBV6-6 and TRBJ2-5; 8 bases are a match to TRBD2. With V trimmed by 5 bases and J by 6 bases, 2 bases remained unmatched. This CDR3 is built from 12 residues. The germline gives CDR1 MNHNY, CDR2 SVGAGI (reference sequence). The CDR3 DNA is TGTGCCAGCAGTCGGACTAGCAAGACCCAGTACTTC. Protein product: CASSRTSKTQYF.

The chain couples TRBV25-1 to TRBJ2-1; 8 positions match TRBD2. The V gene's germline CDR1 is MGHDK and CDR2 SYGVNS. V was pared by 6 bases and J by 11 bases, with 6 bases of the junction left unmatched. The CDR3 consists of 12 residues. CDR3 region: CASSLAGNQQFF. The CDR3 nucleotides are TGTGCCAGCAGCTTAGCGGGGAATCAGCAGTTCTTC.

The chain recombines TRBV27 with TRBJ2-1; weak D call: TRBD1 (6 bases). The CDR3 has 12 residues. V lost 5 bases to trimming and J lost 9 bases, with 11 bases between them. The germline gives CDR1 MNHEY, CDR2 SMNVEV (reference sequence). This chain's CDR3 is CASSPPGVEQFF. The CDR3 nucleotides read TGTGCCAGCAGTCCACCAGGGGTTGAGCAGTTCTTC.

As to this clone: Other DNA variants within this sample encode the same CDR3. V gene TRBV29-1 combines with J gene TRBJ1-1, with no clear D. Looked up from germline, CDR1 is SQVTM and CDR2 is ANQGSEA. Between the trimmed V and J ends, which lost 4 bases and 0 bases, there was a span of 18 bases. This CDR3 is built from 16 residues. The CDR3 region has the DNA TGCAGCGTTGCAGAGGTACGGGTCGGTATGAACACTGAAGCTTTCTTT. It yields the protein CSVAEVRVGMNTEAFF.

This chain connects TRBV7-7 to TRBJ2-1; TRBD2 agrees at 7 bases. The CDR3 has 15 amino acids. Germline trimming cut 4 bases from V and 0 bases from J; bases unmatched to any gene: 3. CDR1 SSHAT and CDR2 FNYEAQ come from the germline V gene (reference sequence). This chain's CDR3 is CASSSRLASYNEQFF. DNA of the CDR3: TGTGCCAGCAGCTCGAGACTAGCCTCCTACAATGAGCAGTTCTTC.

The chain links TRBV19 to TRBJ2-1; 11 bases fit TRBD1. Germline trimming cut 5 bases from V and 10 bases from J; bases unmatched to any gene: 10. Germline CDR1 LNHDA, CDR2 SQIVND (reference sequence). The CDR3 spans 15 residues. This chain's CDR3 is CASSPRTGGLREQFF. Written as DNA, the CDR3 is TGTGCCAGTAGTCCCCGGACAGGGGGCTTGAGAGAGCAGTTCTTC.

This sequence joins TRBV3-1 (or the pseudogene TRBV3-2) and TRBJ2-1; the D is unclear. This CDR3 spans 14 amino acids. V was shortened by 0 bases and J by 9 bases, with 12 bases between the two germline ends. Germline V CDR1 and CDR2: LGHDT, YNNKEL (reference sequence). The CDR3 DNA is TGTGCCAGCAGCCAAGATGTAGCAGTCGGTGAGCAGTTCTTC. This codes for CASSQDVAVGEQFF.

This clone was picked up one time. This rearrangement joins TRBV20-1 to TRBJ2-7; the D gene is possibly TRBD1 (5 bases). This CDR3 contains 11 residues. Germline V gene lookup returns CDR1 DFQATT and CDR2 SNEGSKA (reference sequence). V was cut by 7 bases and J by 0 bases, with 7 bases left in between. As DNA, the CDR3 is TGCAGTGGGGGCTTCTCCTACGAGCAGTACTTC. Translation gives CSGGFSYEQYF.

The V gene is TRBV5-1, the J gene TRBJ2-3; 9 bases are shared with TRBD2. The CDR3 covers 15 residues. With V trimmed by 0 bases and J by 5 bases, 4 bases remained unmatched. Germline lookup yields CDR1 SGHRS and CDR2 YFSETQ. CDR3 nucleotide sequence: TGCGCCAGCAGCTTGGTGGCGGGGGGGCAAGATACGCAGTATTTT. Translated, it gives CASSLVAGGQDTQYF. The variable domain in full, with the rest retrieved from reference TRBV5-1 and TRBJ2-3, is KAGVTQTPRYLIKTRGQQVTLSCSPISGHRSVSWYQQTPGQGLQFLFEYFSETQRNKGNFPGRFSGRQFSNSRSEMNVSTLELGDSALYLCASSLVAGGQDTQYFGPGTRLTVL.

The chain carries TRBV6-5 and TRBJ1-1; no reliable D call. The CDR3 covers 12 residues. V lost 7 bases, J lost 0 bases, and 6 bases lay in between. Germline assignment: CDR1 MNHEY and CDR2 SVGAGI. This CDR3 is CASNLVNTEAFF. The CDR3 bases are TGTGCCAGCAACCTAGTGAACACTGAAGCTTTCTTT.

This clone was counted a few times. The CDR3, as DNA: TGTGCCAGCAGTTCGAGGACTGTTGGTGGCAATCAGCCCCAGCATTTT. Translated: CASSSRTVGGNQPQHF. V and J are TRBV2 and TRBJ1-5; D remains ambiguous. Germline assignment: CDR1 SNHLY and CDR2 FYNNEI. V lost 5 bases to trimming and J lost 2 bases, with 16 bases between them. The CDR3 runs 16 residues.

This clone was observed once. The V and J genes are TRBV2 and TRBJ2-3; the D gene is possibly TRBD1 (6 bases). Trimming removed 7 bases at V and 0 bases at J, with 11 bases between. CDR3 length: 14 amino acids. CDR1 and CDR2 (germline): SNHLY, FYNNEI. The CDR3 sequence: CASNKDRSTDTQYF. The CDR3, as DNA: TGTGCCAGCAATAAGGACAGAAGCACAGATACGCAGTATTTT.

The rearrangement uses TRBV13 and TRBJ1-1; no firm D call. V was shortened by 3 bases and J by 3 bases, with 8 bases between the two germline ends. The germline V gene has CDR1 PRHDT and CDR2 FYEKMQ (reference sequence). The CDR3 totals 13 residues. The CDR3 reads CASSFEAYTEAFF. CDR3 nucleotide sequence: TGTGCCAGCAGCTTCGAGGCCTACACTGAAGCTTTCTTT.

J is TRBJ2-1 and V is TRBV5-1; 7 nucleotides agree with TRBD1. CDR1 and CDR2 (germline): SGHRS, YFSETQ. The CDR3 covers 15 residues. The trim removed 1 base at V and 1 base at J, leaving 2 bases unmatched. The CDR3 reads CASSLSQGSYNEQFF. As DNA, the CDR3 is TGCGCCAGCAGCTTGTCACAGGGGTCCTACAATGAGCAGTTCTTC.

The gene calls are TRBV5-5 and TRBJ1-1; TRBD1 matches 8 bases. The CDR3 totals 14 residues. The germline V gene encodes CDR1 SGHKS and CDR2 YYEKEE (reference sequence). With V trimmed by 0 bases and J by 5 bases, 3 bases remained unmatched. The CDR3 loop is CASSLGTGSTEAFF. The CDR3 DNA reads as TGTGCCAGCAGCTTGGGGACAGGGTCGACTGAAGCTTTCTTT.

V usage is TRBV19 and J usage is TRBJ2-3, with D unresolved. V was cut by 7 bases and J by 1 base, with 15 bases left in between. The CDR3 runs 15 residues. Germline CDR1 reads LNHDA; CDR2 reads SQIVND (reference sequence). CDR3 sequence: CASTAGVVGTDTQYF. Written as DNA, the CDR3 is TGTGCCAGTACGGCCGGAGTTGTCGGCACAGATACGCAGTATTTT.

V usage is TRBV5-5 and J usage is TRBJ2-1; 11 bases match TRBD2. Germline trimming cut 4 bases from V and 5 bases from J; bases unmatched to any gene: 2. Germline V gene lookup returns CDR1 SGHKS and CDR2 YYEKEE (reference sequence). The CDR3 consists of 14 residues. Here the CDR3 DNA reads TGTGCCAGCAGCCCGACTAGCGGGGACAATGAGCAGTTCTTC. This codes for CASSPTSGDNEQFF.

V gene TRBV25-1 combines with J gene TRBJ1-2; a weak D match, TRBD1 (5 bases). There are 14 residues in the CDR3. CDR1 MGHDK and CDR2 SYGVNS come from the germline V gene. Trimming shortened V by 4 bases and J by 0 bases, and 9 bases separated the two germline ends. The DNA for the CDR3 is TGTGCCAGCAGTGGGGGGGACGCTAACTATGGCTACACCTTC. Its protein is CASSGGDANYGYTF.

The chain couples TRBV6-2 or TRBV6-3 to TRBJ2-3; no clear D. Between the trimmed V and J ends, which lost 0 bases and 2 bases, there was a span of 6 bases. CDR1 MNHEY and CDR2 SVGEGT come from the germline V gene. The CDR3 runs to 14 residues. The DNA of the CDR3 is TGTGCCAGCAGTTACTCCGACATCACAGATACGCAGTATTTT. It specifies CASSYSDITDTQYF.

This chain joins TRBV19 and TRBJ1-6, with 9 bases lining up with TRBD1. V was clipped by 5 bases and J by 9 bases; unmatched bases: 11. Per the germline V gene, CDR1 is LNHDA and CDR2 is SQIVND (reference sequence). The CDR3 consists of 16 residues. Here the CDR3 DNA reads TGTGCCAGTAGTGCCACAGGGGGCGAATCCACTTCACCCCTCCACTTT. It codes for CASSATGGESTSPLHF.

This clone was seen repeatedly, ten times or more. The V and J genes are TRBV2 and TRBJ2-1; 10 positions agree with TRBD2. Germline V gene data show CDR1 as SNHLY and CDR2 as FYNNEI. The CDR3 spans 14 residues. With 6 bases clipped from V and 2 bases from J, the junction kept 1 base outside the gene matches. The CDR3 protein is CASSLAGAYNEQFF. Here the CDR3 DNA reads TGTGCCAGCAGCCTAGCGGGGGCCTACAATGAGCAGTTCTTC.

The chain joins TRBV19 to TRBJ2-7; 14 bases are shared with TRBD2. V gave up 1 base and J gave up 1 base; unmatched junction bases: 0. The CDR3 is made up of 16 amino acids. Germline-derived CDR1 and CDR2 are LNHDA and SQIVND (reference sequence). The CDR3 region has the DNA TGTGCCAGTAGTATAGGGACTAGCGGGGGGTCCTACGAGCAGTACGTC. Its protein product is CASSIGTSGGSYEQYV.

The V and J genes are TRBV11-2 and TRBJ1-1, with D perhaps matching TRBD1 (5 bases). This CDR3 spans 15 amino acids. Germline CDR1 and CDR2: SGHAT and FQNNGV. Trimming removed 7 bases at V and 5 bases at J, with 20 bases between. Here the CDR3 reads CASILTRGEGTEAFF. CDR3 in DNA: TGTGCCAGCATCCTCACAAGGGGCGAAGGGACTGAAGCTTTCTTT.

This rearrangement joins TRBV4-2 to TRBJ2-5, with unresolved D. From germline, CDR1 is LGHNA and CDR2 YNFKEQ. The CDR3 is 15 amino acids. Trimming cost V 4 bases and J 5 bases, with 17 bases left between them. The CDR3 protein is CASSPYFNRMETQYF. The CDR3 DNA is TGTGCCAGCAGCCCCTACTTTAACCGCATGGAGACCCAGTACTTC.

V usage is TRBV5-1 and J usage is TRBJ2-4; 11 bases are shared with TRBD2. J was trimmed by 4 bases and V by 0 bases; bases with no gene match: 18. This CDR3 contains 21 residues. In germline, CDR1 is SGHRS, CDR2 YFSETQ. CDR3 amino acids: CASSLASVSGGALAAKNIQYF. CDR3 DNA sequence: TGCGCCAGCAGCTTGGCCAGCGTTAGCGGGGGGGCGTTGGCGGCGAAAAACATTCAGTACTTC.